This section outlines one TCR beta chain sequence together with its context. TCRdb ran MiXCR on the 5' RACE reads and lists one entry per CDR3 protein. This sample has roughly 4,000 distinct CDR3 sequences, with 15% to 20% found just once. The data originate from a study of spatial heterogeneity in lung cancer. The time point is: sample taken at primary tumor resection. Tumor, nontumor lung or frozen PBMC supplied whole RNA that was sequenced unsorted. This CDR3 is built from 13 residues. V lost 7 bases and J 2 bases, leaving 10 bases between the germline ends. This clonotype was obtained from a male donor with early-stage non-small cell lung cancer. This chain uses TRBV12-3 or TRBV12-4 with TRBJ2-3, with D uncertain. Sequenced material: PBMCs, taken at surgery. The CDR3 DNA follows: TGTGCCAGCACTCGGAGCCCCACAGATACGCAGTATTTT. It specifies CASTRSPTDTQYF.